The entry that follows covers one T cell receptor beta chain sequence. A much larger clone is a single base away; this may be a read error. The sample originates from a study of CD8+CD57+ T cells in acquired aplastic anemia. Sequencing involved patients with CD8+CD57+ cell expansion previously shown by flow cytometry. The study profiled TCR beta VDJ and CDR3 using genomic DNA as template. A single record per CDR3 protein comes from TCRdb applying MiXCR to the reads. The sample has around 170,000 distinct CDR3 sequences, just under 50% seen once; the top ten hold around 8.8%. Trimming took 3 bases from V and 2 from J, leaving 10 bases between them. The germline CDR1 and CDR2 sequences are MGHRA and YSYEKL. This CDR3 contains 14 residues.

Specimen: sorted CD4+, CD8+, or CD8+CD57+ T cells (not recorded which) from PBMCs. J is TRBJ2-5 and V is TRBV4-1, with D perhaps matching TRBD2 (6 bases). The clonotype was recovered from a human donor with aplastic anemia. The CDR3 bases are TGCGCCAGCAGCCACCCCCGGGAGCAAGAGACCCAGTACTTC. Translation gives CASSHPREQETQYF.